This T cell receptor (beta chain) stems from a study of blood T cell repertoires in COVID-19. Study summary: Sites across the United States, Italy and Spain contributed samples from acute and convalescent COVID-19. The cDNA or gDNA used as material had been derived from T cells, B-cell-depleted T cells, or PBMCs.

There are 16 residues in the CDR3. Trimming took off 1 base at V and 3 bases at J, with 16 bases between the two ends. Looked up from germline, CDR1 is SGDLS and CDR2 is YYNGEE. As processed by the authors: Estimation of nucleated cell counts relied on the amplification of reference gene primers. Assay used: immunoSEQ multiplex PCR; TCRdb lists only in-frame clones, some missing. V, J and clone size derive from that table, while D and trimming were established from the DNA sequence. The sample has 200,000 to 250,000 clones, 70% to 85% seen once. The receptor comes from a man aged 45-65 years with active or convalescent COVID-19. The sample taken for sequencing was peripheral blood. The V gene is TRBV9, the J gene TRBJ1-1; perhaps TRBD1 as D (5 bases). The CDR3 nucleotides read TGTGCCAGCAGCGTAAATGCGAGGCGGGGGGACACTGAAGCTTTCTTT. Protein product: CASSVNARRGDTEAFF.